Each of the 10 T cell receptor beta chains below was sequenced from the same sample in a study of blood T cell repertoires in COVID-19. The table came from immunoSEQ multiplex PCR; TCRdb's copy has only in-frame clones and leaves some out. In the table there are tens of thousands of clones, about four fifths of which are singletons. The sample was peripheral blood. The receptors were gathered from a man in his sixties with COVID-19, enrolled during active disease.

The chain combines TRBV2 with TRBJ2-3; 11 bases agree with TRBD2. Germline V gene data show CDR1 as SNHLY and CDR2 as FYNNEI. V dropped 3 bases and J dropped 4; count of bases not matched to a gene: 6. This CDR3 spans 16 amino acids. This CDR3 reads CASSDSLAGGPDTQYF. The DNA of the CDR3 is TGTGCCAGCAGTGACTCCCTAGCGGGGGGCCCAGATACGCAGTATTTT.

This chain uses TRBV5-1 with TRBJ1-6; D not resolved. This CDR3 comprises 15 residues. V was pared by 0 bases and J by 8 bases, with 12 bases between. Germline-derived CDR1 and CDR2 are SGHRS and YFSETQ. In DNA form, the CDR3 reads TGCGCCAGCAGCTTGGTGGGGAGAGTATATTCACCCCTCCACTTT. Its protein product is CASSLVGRVYSPLHF.

The gene calls are TRBV30 and TRBJ1-2; 8 bases align to TRBD1. This CDR3 has 13 residues. After removal of 0 bases from V and 4 bases from J, the junction contained 1 base not matched to a gene. Germline loops: CDR1 GTSNPN, CDR2 SVGIG (reference sequence). The DNA of the CDR3 is TGTGCCTGGAGTGTGACAGGGGTCTATGGCTACACCTTC. Residues: CAWSVTGVYGYTF.

The CDR3: CASSLFVYEQYF. DNA of the CDR3: TGTGCCAGCAGCTTGTTCGTGTACGAGCAGTACTTC. The rearrangement uses TRBV5-5 and TRBJ2-7; D gene ambiguous. This CDR3 comprises 12 residues. Germline V lookup: CDR1 SGHKS, CDR2 YYEKEE (reference sequence). Trimming cost V 1 base and J 4 bases, with 6 bases left between them.

This clone was observed a single time. The chain has TRBV18 and TRBJ1-1, with a tentative D call TRBD1 (5 bases). The CDR3 covers 14 residues. Per the germline V gene, CDR1 is KGHSH and CDR2 is LQKENI. Trimming cost V 5 bases and J 3 bases, with 13 bases left between them. In nucleotides, the CDR3 is TGTGCCAGCTCATTAAGCCGGGGGGACACTGAAGCTTTCTTT. Protein: CASSLSRGDTEAFF. The full variable domain, its missing parts supplied by reference TRBV18 and TRBJ1-1, is NAGVMQNPRHLVRRRGQEARLRCSPMKGHSHVYWYRQLPEEGLKFMVYLQKENIIDESGMPKERFSAEFPKEGPSILRIQQVVRGDSAAYFCASSLSRGDTEAFFGQGTRLTVV.

The chain recombines TRBV5-1 with TRBJ2-7; 7 nucleotides agree with TRBD1. The trim removed 0 bases at V and 2 bases at J, leaving 11 bases unmatched. The CDR3 is made up of 17 amino acids. CDR1 and CDR2 from the germline V gene are SGHRS and YFSETQ. CDR3 residues: CASSLVLKDRSPYEQYF. As DNA, the CDR3 is TGCGCCAGCAGCTTGGTTTTAAAGGACAGGAGTCCCTACGAGCAGTACTTC.

This rearrangement joins TRBV27 to TRBJ1-2; TRBD1 agrees at 7 bases. The germline CDR1 and CDR2 sequences are MNHEY and SMNVEV (reference sequence). CDR3 length: 13 amino acids. J gave up 8 bases and V 3 bases, and 6 bases lay outside the gene matches. The CDR3 spells CASSLEGAGGYTF. CDR3 coding DNA: TGTGCCAGCAGTTTGGAGGGGGCAGGGGGCTACACCTTC.

The J gene is TRBJ1-2, the V gene TRBV24-1; TRBD1 matches 8 bases. V lost 10 bases to trimming and J lost 3 bases; unmatched junction nucleotides: 6. Germline assignment: CDR1 KGHDR and CDR2 SFDVKD. This CDR3 contains 13 residues. In DNA form, the CDR3 reads TGTGCCACTAAAGGACAGGGATACTATGGCTACACCTTC. As protein: CATKGQGYYGYTF.

The CDR3 is CASSFVPTNTDTQYF. CDR3 nucleotide sequence: TGCGCCAGCAGCTTTGTCCCCACAAACACAGATACGCAGTATTTT. This rearrangement joins TRBV5-1 to TRBJ2-3; no reliable D call. The germline gives CDR1 SGHRS, CDR2 YFSETQ. With 2 bases removed from V and 2 bases from J, the gap between germline ends came to 12 bases. The CDR3 covers 15 residues.

The V and J genes are TRBV9 and TRBJ2-3; no definite D call. The germline CDR1 and CDR2 sequences are SGDLS and YYNGEE. The CDR3 loop spans 13 amino acids. Between the trimmed V and J ends, which lost 3 bases and 1 base, there was a span of 6 bases. This chain's CDR3 is CASSEQRTDTQYF. The DNA for the CDR3 is TGTGCCAGCAGCGAACAGCGCACAGATACGCAGTATTTT.